This T cell receptor beta chain was documented in a study of T cell responses to AZD1222 COVID-19 vaccine (dated by TCRdb to about 2021). At the level of the whole study: Because spike-specific TCR depth and breadth did not differ between the two schedules, AZD1222 recipients who got a second dose at roughly 4 weeks were pooled with those who got a second dose at roughly 12 weeks. TCR sequencing covered more than 230 trial participants: 200 to 210 given two doses of AZD1222 and 26 given two doses of MenACWY control vaccine. Enrollment into the trials was organized by age into subgroups of 18-55, 56-69 and 70-plus years, and those subgroups contained about 150, 27 and 61 TCR-sequenced participants, respectively. Points the paper makes about the study in general: The vaccine-associated CD4 TCRs covered the entire spike protein, and the dominant responses fell in regions 160-218 and 743-854. Nearly half of unique spike-specific TCRs reportedly recognized epitopes outside regions mutated in the B.1.351 and B.1.1.7 variants. Most participants were white British and females outnumbered males, and the authors suggested that clonal diversity may have been underestimated. Conclusions about previously exposed vaccinees were limited because only five to seven AZD1222 recipients were SARS-CoV-2 seropositive at baseline. After two AZD1222 doses, spike-specific TCR breadth and depth were significantly higher than at day 0 and than in MenACWY recipients. In the small 56-69-year group, the increase in depth fell short of significance, most likely because of low power. Because no day 14 peak-response samples were available, the repertoires could be characterized only after the peak T cell response.

Explained via the paper, the time point label denotes: baseline before first vaccination. Vaccinee samples came from UK trials COV001 and COV002, including a single-blind randomized controlled phase 2/3 trial of AZD1222 (ChAdOx1 nCoV-19) in healthy adults. For TCRbeta chain sequencing, PBMC samples from trial participants were taken at day 0 and at day 28 after the second dose. Remarks on this clone: Its antigen remains unidentified. Per-base quality was not reported, and no clone a single base away is much larger than it.

The CDR3 regions of human TCRbeta chains were analyzed by immunosequencing. On the study's bioinformatics: Repertoire TCRs were matched against a reference library of SARS-CoV-2-specific TCRs generated with the MIRA antigen-specificity platform. Breadth meant the fraction of unique TCRs that were SARS-CoV-2-associated, whereas depth meant the fraction of total T cells that were SARS-CoV-2-associated. Using the MIRA data, each spike-specific TCR was assigned both to the spike region to which the TCR was reactive and to a CD4 or CD8 class. Log10-transformed breadth and depth values were compared by one-way ANOVA with Sidak's multiple comparisons tests. TCRdb limited this immuneACCESS table to in-frame rearrangements with V and J called. A share of clones is missing; checked studies link under half to unresolved V genes, and the rest is unexplained. For V, J and clone size, that table is used; D and trimming come from the DNA. This sample is represented by approximately 68,000 clones; 80% to 90% of them were singletons. Less than 25% of the sample lies in the top ten.

According to the germline V gene, CDR1 reads MNHNS and CDR2 reads SASEGT. V is cut back by 3 bases and J by 4 bases, with 10 bases in the junction unmatched. Reading from cysteine to phenylalanine, the CDR3 counts 17 amino acids. Of all the DNA, just the CDR3 is kept, 51 bases in frame from base 1. The sequencing here drew on peripheral blood, taken on day 0 of AZD1222 vaccination. This TCR came from an adult in good health. The sequence joins TRBV6-1 to TRBJ1-1, with 11 middle bases fitting TRBD1. The CDR3 sequence is CASSDRSEGQGGTEAFF. The base sequence is TGTGCCAGCAGTGACAGATCGGAGGGACAGGGGGGCACTGAAGCTTTCTTT.